A single sample is the source of the 9 T cell receptor beta chains below, sequenced in a study of cytomegalovirus exposure and HLA in healthy donors. The primer mix had 60 Vbeta and 13 Jbeta primers. Assay: immunoSEQ multiplex PCR; the TCRdb copy retains only in-frame clones and omits some. The sample holds around 110,000 clones, under 85% seen once. The sample comprised PBMCs. These receptors all come from a man in his thirties or forties in good health and CMV-seropositive.

CDR3 amino acids: CARGTGPFYGYTF. The CDR3 DNA reads as TGTGCCAGGGGGACAGGGCCCTTCTATGGCTACACCTTC. V is TRBV2 and J is TRBJ1-2; 9 bases are shared with TRBD1. In germline, CDR1 is SNHLY, CDR2 FYNNEI. The CDR3 is made up of 13 amino acids. V gave up 9 bases and J gave up 4 bases; unmatched junction bases: 6.

The rearrangement uses TRBV7-9 and TRBJ1-1; a weak D match, TRBD1 (5 bases). V lost 7 bases to trimming and J lost 1 base, with 10 bases between them. The V gene's germline CDR1 is SEHNR and CDR2 FQNEAQ (reference sequence). This CDR3 is 13 amino acids long. CDR3 DNA: TGTGCCAGCAACCGCGGGGCGAACACTGAAGCTTTCTTT. Protein sequence: CASNRGANTEAFF. Complete variable domain (other parts from reference TRBV7-9 and TRBJ1-1): DTGVSQNPRHKITKRGQNVTFRCDPISEHNRLYWYRQTLGQGPEFLTYFQNEAQLEKSRLLSDRFSAERPKGSFSTLEIQRTEQGDSAMYLCASNRGANTEAFFGQGTRLTVV.

This clone appeared a few times. This chain links TRBV9 with TRBJ2-2, with D possibly TRBD1 on 5 matching bases. V was clipped by 4 bases and J by 2 bases, with 15 bases between them. Looked up from germline, CDR1 is SGDLS and CDR2 is YYNGEE. CDR3 length: 16 residues. This chain's CDR3 is CASSTQMTENTGELFF. In DNA form, the CDR3 reads TGTGCCAGCAGCACCCAAATGACAGAAAACACCGGGGAGCTGTTTTTT.

This chain uses TRBV9 with TRBJ2-1, with a weak D call TRBD2 (5 bases). The CDR3 length is 15 residues. Germline CDR1 and CDR2: SGDLS and YYNGEE. V was cut by 4 bases and J by 7 bases, with 18 bases left in between. CDR3 bases: TGTGCCAGCAGCCCGGGGAGCGGCCAGAGTAATGAGCAGTTCTTC. Translation gives CASSPGSGQSNEQFF.

This clone was recorded once. The V and J genes are TRBV6-6 and TRBJ2-5; D unresolved. The V end was cut by 4 bases, the J end by 13 bases, with 16 bases between. This CDR3 has 12 amino acids. Germline CDR1 reads MNHNY; CDR2 reads SVGAGI (reference sequence). The CDR3 nucleotides read TGTGCCAGCAGTTCCGAAGTTGCCGGTGTGTACTTC. It is translated as CASSSEVAGVYF.

The gene calls are TRBV30 and TRBJ2-6, with 12 bases aligning to TRBD1. Germline V gene lookup returns CDR1 GTSNPN and CDR2 SVGIG (reference sequence). The CDR3 sequence is 18 residues long. With 2 bases clipped from V and 3 bases from J, the junction kept 8 bases outside the gene matches. The CDR3 nucleotides read TGTGCCTGGAGTCCCTGGGACAGGGGGCTCCGTGGGGCCAACGTCCTGACTTTC. The encoded protein is CAWSPWDRGLRGANVLTF.

This clone was seen a single time. Its ends do not fully match the called genes, so a read error is possible. The chain combines TRBV5-1 with TRBJ1-2; the D is unclear. Germline CDR1 and CDR2: SGHRS and YFSETQ. CDR3 length: 14 residues. CDR3 loop: CASSLGAGTNGYPF. In DNA form, the CDR3 reads TGCGCCAGCAGCTTGGGGGCAGGTACGAATGGCTACCCCTTC.

The rearrangement links TRBV5-1 to TRBJ2-5; 7 bases match TRBD2. The ends lost 4 bases at V and 0 bases at J; junction bases unmatched: 9. The CDR3 has 16 residues. From germline, CDR1 is SGHRS and CDR2 YFSETQ. DNA of the CDR3: TGCGCCAGCAGCCGGGTGGGAGGGACCAACCAAGAGACCCAGTACTTC. Its protein product is CASSRVGGTNQETQYF.

This sequence joins TRBV11-2 and TRBJ1-1, with 9 bases lining up with TRBD1. The V segment lost 1 base and the J segment 0 bases; nucleotides outside the gene matches: 6. This CDR3 is built from 17 residues. Per germline, CDR1 SGHAT and CDR2 FQNNGV. The CDR3, as DNA: TGTGCCAGCAGCTTAGCGACAGGGGGTACCCTGAACACTGAAGCTTTCTTT. It specifies CASSLATGGTLNTEAFF.